This T cell receptor beta chain appears in the sequencing data of a study of T-cell reconstitution after alpha-beta-depleted transplantation in children. This clonotype has at least ten counts. The library targeted TCRbeta and was prepared with unique molecular identifiers. TCRdb reprocessed the PCR reads via MiXCR and lists one record per CDR3 protein. This table holds approximately 510,000 distinct CDR3 sequences, around 19% found once. With 2 bases removed from V and 7 bases from J, the gap between germline ends came to 7 bases. The CDR3 consists of 12 residues. Germline CDR1 is SGHRS and CDR2 is YFSETQ.

The chain combines TRBV5-1 with TRBJ2-4; no firm D call. This receptor was taken from a human donor who donated a stem cell graft to a child with acute lymphoblastic leukemia. The sample here was PBMCs from the stem cell graft donor, taken from the stem cell graft. CDR3 protein: CASSLGRNIQYF. The CDR3 DNA sequence: TGCGCCAGCAGCTTAGGACGGAACATTCAGTACTTC.